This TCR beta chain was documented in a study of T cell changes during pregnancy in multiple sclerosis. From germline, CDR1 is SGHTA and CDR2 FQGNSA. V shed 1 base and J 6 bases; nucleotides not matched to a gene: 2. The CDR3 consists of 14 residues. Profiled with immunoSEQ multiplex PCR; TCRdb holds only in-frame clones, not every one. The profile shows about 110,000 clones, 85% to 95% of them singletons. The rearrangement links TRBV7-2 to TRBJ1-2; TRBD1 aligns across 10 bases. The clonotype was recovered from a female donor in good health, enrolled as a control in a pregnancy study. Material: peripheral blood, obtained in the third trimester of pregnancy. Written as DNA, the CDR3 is TGTGCCAGCAGCTTAGGACAGGGGGCGCATGGCTACACCTTC. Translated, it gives CASSLGQGAHGYTF. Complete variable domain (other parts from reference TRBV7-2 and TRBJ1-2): GAGVSQSPSNKVTEKGKDVELRCDPISGHTALYWYRQSLGQGLEFLIYFQGNSAPDKSGLPSDRFSAERTGGSVSTLTIQRTQQEDSAVYLCASSLGQGAHGYTFGSGTRLTVV.